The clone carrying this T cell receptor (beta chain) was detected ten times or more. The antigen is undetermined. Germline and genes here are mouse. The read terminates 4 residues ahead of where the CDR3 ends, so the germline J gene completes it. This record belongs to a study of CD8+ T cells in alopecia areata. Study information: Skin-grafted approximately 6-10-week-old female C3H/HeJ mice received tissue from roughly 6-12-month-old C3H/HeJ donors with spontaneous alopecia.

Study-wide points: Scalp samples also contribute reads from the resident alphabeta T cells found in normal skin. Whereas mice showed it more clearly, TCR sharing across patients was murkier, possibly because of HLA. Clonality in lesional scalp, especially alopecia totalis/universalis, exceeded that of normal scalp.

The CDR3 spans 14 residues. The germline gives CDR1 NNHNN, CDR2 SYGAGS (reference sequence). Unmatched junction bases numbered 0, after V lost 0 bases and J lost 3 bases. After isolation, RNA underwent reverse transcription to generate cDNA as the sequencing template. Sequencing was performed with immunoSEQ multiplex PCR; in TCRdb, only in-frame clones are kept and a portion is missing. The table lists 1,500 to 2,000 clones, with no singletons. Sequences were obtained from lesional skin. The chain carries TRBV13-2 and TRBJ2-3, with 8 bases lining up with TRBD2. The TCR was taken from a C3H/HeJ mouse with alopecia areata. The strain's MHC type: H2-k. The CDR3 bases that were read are TGTGCCAGCGGTGATGGGGACTGGGCAGAA. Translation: CASGDGDWAE. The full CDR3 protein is CASGDGDWAETLYF.